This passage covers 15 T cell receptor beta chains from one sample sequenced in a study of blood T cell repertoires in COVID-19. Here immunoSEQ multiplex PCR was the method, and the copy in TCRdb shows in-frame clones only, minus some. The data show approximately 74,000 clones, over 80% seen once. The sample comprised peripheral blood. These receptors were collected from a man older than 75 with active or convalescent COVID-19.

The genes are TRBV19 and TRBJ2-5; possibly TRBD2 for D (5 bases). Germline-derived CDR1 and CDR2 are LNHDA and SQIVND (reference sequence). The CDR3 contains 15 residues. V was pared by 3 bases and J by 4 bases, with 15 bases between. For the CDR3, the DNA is TGTGCCAGTAGTATGGGCCACCAGAGGGTAGAGACCCAGTACTTC. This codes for CASSMGHQRVETQYF.

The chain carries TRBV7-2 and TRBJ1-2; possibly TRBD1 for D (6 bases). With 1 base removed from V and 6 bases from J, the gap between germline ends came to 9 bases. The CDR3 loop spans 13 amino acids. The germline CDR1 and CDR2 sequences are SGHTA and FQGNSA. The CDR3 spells CASSLGRTDGYTF. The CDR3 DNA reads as TGTGCCAGCAGCTTAGGGAGGACAGATGGCTACACCTTC. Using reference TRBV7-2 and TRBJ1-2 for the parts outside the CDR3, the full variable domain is GAGVSQSPSNKVTEKGKDVELRCDPISGHTALYWYRQSLGQGLEFLIYFQGNSAPDKSGLPSDRFSAERTGGSVSTLTIQRTQQEDSAVYLCASSLGRTDGYTFGSGTRLTVV.

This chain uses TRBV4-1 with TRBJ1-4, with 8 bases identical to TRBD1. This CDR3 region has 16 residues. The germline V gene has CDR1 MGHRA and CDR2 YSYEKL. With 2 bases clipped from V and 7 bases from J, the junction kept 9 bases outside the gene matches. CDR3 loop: CASSQPRTGMGEKLFF. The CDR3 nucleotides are TGCGCCAGCAGCCAACCCAGGACAGGGATGGGTGAAAAACTGTTTTTT.

Here the CDR3 reads CASSSYPDTQYF. As DNA, the CDR3 is TGTGCCAGCAGCTCCTATCCGGATACGCAGTATTTT. This rearrangement joins TRBV14 to TRBJ2-3; D gene unclear. From germline, CDR1 is SGHDN and CDR2 FVKESK. V was pared by 5 bases and J by 6 bases, with 9 bases between. CDR3 size: 12 residues. The variable domain in full, completed from reference TRBV14 and TRBJ2-3, reads EAGVTQFPSHSVIEKGQTVTLRCDPISGHDNLYWYRRVMGKEIKFLLHFVKESKQDESGMPNNRFLAERTGGTYSTLKVQPAELEDSGVYFCASSSYPDTQYFGPGTRLTVL.

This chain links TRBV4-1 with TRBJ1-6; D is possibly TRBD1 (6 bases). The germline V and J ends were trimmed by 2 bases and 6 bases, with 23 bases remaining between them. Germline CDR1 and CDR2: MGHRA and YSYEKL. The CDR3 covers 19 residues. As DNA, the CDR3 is TGCGCCAGCAGCCAAAAAGGGGGTCGTTTAAACCCGAGTAATTCACCCCTCCACTTT. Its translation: CASSQKGGRLNPSNSPLHF.

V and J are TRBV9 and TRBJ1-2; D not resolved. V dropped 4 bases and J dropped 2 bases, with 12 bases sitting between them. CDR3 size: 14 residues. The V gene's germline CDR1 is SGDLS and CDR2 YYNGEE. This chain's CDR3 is CASSPARGNYGYTF. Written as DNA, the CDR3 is TGTGCCAGCAGCCCGGCCCGGGGAAACTATGGCTACACCTTC.

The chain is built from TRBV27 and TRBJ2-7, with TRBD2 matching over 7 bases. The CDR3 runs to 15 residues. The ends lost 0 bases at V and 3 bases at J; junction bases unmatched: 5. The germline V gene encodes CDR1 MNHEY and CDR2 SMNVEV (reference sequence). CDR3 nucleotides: TGTGCCAGCAGTTTATCGGGGCTAGCGGTCTACGAGCAGTACTTC. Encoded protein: CASSLSGLAVYEQYF.

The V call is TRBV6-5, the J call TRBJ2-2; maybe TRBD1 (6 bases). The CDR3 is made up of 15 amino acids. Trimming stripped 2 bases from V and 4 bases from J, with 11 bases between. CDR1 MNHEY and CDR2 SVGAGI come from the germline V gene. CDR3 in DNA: TGTGCCAGCAGTTACAGTGCAGGGGCCACCGGGGAGCTGTTTTTT. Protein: CASSYSAGATGELFF.

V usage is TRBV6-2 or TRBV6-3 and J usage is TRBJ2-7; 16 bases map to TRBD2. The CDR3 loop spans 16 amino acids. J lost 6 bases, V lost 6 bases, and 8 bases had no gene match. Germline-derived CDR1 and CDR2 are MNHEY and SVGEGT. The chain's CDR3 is CASSGTSGRAVVEQYF. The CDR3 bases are TGTGCCAGCAGCGGGACTAGCGGGAGGGCGGTCGTCGAGCAGTACTTC.

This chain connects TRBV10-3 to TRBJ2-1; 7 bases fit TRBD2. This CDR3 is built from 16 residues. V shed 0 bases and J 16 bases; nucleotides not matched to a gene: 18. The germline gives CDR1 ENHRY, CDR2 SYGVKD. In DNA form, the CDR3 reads TGTGCCATCAGTGAGTCTCATATGGCAGGGCGCGGGGGAATCTTCTTC. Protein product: CAISESHMAGRGGIFF.

The CDR3 region is CASSRQGNTEAFF. The CDR3 DNA follows: TGTGCCAGCAGCCGACAGGGAAACACTGAAGCTTTCTTT. The rearrangement uses TRBV2 and TRBJ1-1; 7 nucleotides match TRBD1. From germline, CDR1 is SNHLY and CDR2 FYNNEI. Trimming at V came to 6 bases and at J to 2 bases, leaving 3 bases not matched to a gene. This CDR3 is 13 amino acids long.

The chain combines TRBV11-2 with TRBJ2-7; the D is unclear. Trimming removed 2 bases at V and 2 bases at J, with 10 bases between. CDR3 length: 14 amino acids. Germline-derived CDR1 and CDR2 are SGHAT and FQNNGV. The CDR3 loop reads CASSLLRGTYEQYF. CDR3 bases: TGTGCCAGCAGCTTATTGAGAGGTACCTACGAGCAGTACTTC.

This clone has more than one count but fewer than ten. CDR3 sequence reads: CATKTGGGYGYTF. Written as DNA, the CDR3 is TGTGCCACCAAGACGGGAGGCGGCTATGGCTACACCTTC. The chain uses TRBV28 and TRBJ1-2, with D unresolved. Per the germline V gene, CDR1 is MDHEN and CDR2 is SYDVKM. The CDR3 covers 13 residues. The V end lost 10 bases, the J end lost 4 bases, and 16 bases lay between the germline ends.

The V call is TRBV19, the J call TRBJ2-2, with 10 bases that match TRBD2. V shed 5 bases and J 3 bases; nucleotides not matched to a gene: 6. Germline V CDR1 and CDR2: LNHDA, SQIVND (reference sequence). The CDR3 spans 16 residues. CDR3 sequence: CASSALAGADTGELFF. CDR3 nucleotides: TGTGCCAGTAGTGCCCTAGCGGGGGCGGACACCGGGGAGCTGTTTTTT.

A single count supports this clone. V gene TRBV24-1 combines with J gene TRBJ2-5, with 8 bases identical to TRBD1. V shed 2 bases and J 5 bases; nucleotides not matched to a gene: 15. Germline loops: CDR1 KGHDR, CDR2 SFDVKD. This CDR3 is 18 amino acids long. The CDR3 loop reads CATSDYNIPGQDWETQYF. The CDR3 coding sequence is TGTGCCACCAGTGATTATAATATCCCGGGACAGGACTGGGAGACCCAGTACTTC.